This T cell receptor (beta chain) was identified in a study of CD8 T cells in ankylosing spondylitis. Making use of molecular barcodes, quantitative 5'-RACE generated TCR beta libraries. TCRdb recomputed calls from the 5' RACE reads with MiXCR, one row per CDR3 protein. The data show under 250,000 distinct CDR3 sequences, with around 7.9% seen just once and around 14% held by the top ten. Study findings and constraints: Within peripheral blood, clones linked to disease were CD8+ and relatively rare. Seemingly distinctive of ankylosing spondylitis blood was a TCR beta motif formed by eight highly homologous variants. According to the report, clones linked to the disease were significantly enriched in matched synovial fluid samples taken from ankylosing spondylitis patients. In reactive arthritis synovial fluid and blood, some motif variants had been reported before.

V was pared by 1 base and J by 5 bases, with 13 bases between. The V gene's germline CDR1 is SGHTA and CDR2 FQGNSA. The CDR3 runs 15 residues. A few counts support this clonotype. Its antigen is undetermined. This receptor was taken from a male donor with ankylosing spondylitis. The chain joins TRBV7-2 to TRBJ2-3; TRBD1 is a possible D gene (6 bases). Sequences were obtained from blood, either unsorted or a sorted T cell fraction (not recorded which). The CDR3 sequence is CASSLEWGPVDTQYF. CDR3 DNA sequence: TGTGCCAGCAGCTTAGAGTGGGGGCCCGTAGATACGCAGTATTTT. The full variable domain, rest sourced from reference TRBV7-2 and TRBJ2-3, is GAGVSQSPSNKVTEKGKDVELRCDPISGHTALYWYRQSLGQGLEFLIYFQGNSAPDKSGLPSDRFSAERTGGSVSTLTIQRTQQEDSAVYLCASSLEWGPVDTQYFGPGTRLTVL.